This T cell receptor (beta chain) was captured in a study of immune evolution from preneoplasia to lung adenocarcinoma. Per the germline V gene, CDR1 is SEHNR and CDR2 is FQNEAQ (reference sequence). The CDR3 length is 15 residues. V gave up 1 base and J gave up 1 base, with 8 bases separating them. Assay used: immunoSEQ multiplex PCR; TCRdb lists only in-frame clones, some missing. This sample has over 9,500 clones, with 78% found just once. Specimen: FFPE minimally invasive lung adenocarcinoma tissue. This receptor was obtained from a person aged 60-79 years with lung adenocarcinoma. This chain connects TRBV7-9 to TRBJ1-3; TRBD1 is a possible D gene (6 bases). The CDR3 protein is CASSLDQGSGNTIYF. The CDR3 bases are TGTGCCAGCAGCTTAGACCAGGGGTCTGGAAACACCATATATTTT.